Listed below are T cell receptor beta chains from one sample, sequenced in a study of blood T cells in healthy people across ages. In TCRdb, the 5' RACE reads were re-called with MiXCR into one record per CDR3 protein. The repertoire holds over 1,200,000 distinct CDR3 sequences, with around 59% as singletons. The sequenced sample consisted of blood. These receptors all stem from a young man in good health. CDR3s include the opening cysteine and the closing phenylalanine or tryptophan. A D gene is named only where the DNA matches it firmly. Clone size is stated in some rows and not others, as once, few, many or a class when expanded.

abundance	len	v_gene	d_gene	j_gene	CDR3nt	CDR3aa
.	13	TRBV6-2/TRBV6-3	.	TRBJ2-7	TGTGCCAGCAGTTACTCTCGGCTAAACGAGCAGTACTTC	CASSYSRLNEQYF
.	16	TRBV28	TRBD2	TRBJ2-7	TGTGCCAGCAGTCAACTAGCGGGACAATTCTCCTACGAGCAGTACTTC	CASSQLAGQFSYEQYF
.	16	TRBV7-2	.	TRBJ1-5	TGTGCCAGCAGCTTCCGGGACGTCCAAGGCAATCAGCCCCAGCATTTT	CASSFRDVQGNQPQHF
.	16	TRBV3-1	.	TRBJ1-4	TGTGCCAGCAGTAAGACGTTTGTTGCAACTAATGAAAAACTGTTTTTT	CASSKTFVATNEKLFF
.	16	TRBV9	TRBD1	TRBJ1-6	TGTGCCAGCAGCACCTTGACAGGGGAGTTGAAATCACCCCTCCACTTT	CASSTLTGELKSPLHF
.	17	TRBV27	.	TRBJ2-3	TGTGCCAGCAGTTTTGTGTCAGGGGATATCCTCCCAGATACGCAGTATTTT	CASSFVSGDILPDTQYF
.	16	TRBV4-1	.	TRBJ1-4	TGCGCCAGCAGCCAATTACCAGGGGTCCCGAATGAAAAACTGTTTTTT	CASSQLPGVPNEKLFF
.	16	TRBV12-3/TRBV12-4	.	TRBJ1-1	TGTGCCAGCAGTTACGGAGGTCCGTTAGAGGACACTGAAGCTTTCTTT	CASSYGGPLEDTEAFF
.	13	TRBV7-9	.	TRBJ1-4	TGTGCCAGCAAGGAGGGGGCTAATGAAAAACTGTTTTTT	CASKEGANEKLFF
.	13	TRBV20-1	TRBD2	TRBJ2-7	TGCAGTGCTAGAGTAGCGGGGAACTACGAGCAGTACTTC	CSARVAGNYEQYF
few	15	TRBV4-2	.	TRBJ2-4	TGTGCCAGCAGCCAAAACCCGGGACGCAAAAACATTCAGTACTTC	CASSQNPGRKNIQYF
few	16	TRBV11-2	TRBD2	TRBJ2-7	TGTGCCAGCAGCTTAGAGGGACTAGCGATGTCCTACGAGCAGTACTTC	CASSLEGLAMSYEQYF
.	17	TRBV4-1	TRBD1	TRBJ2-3	TGCGCCAGCAGCCAACTAGCCGGGACAGGGGGCACAGATACGCAGTATTTT	CASSQLAGTGGTDTQYF
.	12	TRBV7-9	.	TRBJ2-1	TGTGCCAGCAGGGCCTCGAACAATGAGCAGTTCTTC	CASRASNNEQFF
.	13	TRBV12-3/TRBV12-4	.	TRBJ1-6	TGTGCCAGCACCCCTGGCTCCCATTCACCCCTCCACTTT	CASTPGSHSPLHF
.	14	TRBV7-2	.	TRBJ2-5	TGTGCCAGCAGCCTTAAACGGGGCGGGGAGACCCAGTACTTC	CASSLKRGGETQYF
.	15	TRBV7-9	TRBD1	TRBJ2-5	TGTGCCAGCAGAGCCGGGACAGGAGGTGTAAAGACCCAGTACTTC	CASRAGTGGVKTQYF
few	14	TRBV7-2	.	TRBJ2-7	TGTGCCAGCAGCTTTCAAGTGACTTTCTACGAGCAGTACTTC	CASSFQVTFYEQYF
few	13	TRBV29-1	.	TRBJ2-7	TGCAGCGTTGTCTTGACAGCGAGCTACGAGCAGTACTTC	CSVVLTASYEQYF
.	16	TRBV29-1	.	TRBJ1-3	TGCAGCGCCGTCCTCCCAGACAGGATAGCTGGAAACACCATATATTTT	CSAVLPDRIAGNTIYF
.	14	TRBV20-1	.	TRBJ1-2	TGCAGTGCTAGAGAGGGATCTTTTAACTATGGCTACACCTTC	CSAREGSFNYGYTF
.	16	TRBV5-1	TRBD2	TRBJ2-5	TGCGCCAGCAGCTTGTCCCAGCGGGGGATCCAAGAGACCCAGTACTTC	CASSLSQRGIQETQYF
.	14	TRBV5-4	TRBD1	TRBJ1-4	TGTGCCAGCAGCACCCGACAGGGTGAAGAAAAACTGTTTTTT	CASSTRQGEEKLFF
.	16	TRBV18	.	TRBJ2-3	TGTGCCAGCTCACGTCGTGGGACTCCGAGTTCGGATACGCAGTATTTT	CASSRRGTPSSDTQYF
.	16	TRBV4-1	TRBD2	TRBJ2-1	TGCGCCAGCAGCCAGGCCGGACTAGCGGGAAGTAATGAGCAGTTCTTC	CASSQAGLAGSNEQFF
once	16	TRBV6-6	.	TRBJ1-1	TGTGCCAGCAGCACGAACCCGGGACGTATGAACACTGAAGCTTTCTTT	CASSTNPGRMNTEAFF
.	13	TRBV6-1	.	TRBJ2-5	TGTGCCAGCTACCACAGGTACCAAGAGACCCAGTACTTC	CASYHRYQETQYF
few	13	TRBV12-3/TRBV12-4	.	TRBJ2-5	TGTGCCAGCAGGATTTTGGGCCAAGAGACCCAGTACTTC	CASRILGQETQYF
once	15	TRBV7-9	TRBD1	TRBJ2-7	TGTGCCAGCGGGCGGTGGAGGACAGGGTTGGATGAGCAGTACTTC	CASGRWRTGLDEQYF
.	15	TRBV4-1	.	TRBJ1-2	TGCGCCAGCAGCCAAGACTGGGCACAGTTCTATGGCTACACCTTC	CASSQDWAQFYGYTF
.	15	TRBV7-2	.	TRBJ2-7	TGTGCCAGCAGCTACTCAAAAGGGGGACGGTTGGAGCAGTACTTC	CASSYSKGGRLEQYF